This T cell receptor (beta chain) was profiled in a study of cytomegalovirus exposure and HLA in healthy donors. Overall study results and limits: Reported performance of the classifier showed diagnosis of cytomegalovirus status with high specificity and sensitivity. It was around 160 TCR beta chains that were listed as cytomegalovirus-associated.

Germline V gene data show CDR1 as SGDLS and CDR2 as YYNGEE. The CDR3 loop spans 16 amino acids. Trimming removed 0 bases from V and 7 bases from J; junction bases left unmatched: 5. On this clone: What it recognizes is unknown.

This table comes from immunoSEQ multiplex PCR, and its TCRdb copy is limited to in-frame clones, with some not included. Seen here are 70,000 to 80,000 clones, approximately 95% observed once, and the top ten hold about 3.6%. The sequenced material came from PBMCs. The sequence was collected from a woman between 18 and 29 years old in good health and CMV-seropositive. J is TRBJ1-6 and V is TRBV9; 9 bases match TRBD1. The DNA for the CDR3 is TGTGCCAGCAGCGTAGGACAGGGGGGCGAAAATTCACCCCTCCACTTT. Translated: CASSVGQGGENSPLHF.